This TCR beta chain was obtained from a study of T cells in Graves' hyperthyroidism and ophthalmopathy. The length of the CDR3 is 16 residues. Looked up from germline, CDR1 is SGHTA and CDR2 is FQGNSA. Trimming at V came to 7 bases and at J to 6 bases, leaving 15 bases not matched to a gene. Patients having uncontrolled infection, another autoimmune disease, pregnancy or lactation were not included. The source material, RNA transcripts, was used to amplify TCR beta CDR3 regions. During a first-round RT-PCR of the TCR CDR3, the HTBI primer set was used. One entry per CDR3 protein results from TCRdb running MiXCR on the multiplex PCR reads. The sample consists of more than 550,000 distinct CDR3 sequences, just under 45% of them appearing once.

The chain is built from TRBV7-2 and TRBJ2-7; 10 positions agree with TRBD2. This TCR was sampled from an adult man with Graves' disease, either hyperthyroidism or ophthalmopathy (not recorded which). Sample: peripheral blood or thyroid tissue (not recorded which). The CDR3: CASNVLGLAGAAEQYF. The CDR3, as DNA: TGTGCCAGCAACGTACTCGGCCTAGCGGGAGCGGCCGAGCAGTACTTC.